The 28 T cell receptor beta chains below come from one sample, sequenced in a study of blood T cell repertoires in COVID-19. Using immunoSEQ multiplex PCR, the repertoire was profiled, and TCRdb retains in-frame clones only, with some absent. The data hold some 150,000 clones, with 65% to 90% observed a single time. Sample: peripheral blood. Receptors originate from a woman aged 50 to 60 with acute or convalescent COVID-19.

A single count supports this clone. The V call is TRBV6-5, the J call TRBJ2-5, with a tentative D call TRBD1 (5 bases). Looked up from germline, CDR1 is MNHEY and CDR2 is SVGAGI. This CDR3 region has 12 residues. V lost 6 bases, J lost 5 bases, and 10 bases lay in between. CDR3 amino acids: CASSSGLETQYF. CDR3 nucleotides: TGTGCCAGCAGCTCAGGGTTGGAGACCCAGTACTTC.

The chain carries TRBV2 and TRBJ1-5, with D perhaps matching TRBD1 (6 bases). The CDR3 totals 15 residues. V lost 6 bases and J lost 6, with 18 bases in between. CDR1 and CDR2 (germline): SNHLY, FYNNEI. CDR3: CASSPGVTGSQPQHF. The CDR3 nucleotides read TGTGCCAGCAGCCCTGGGGTCACAGGGAGTCAGCCCCAGCATTTT. Supplemented by reference TRBV2 and TRBJ1-5, the full variable domain reads EPEVTQTPSHQVTQMGQEVILRCVPISNHLYFYWYRQILGQKVEFLVSFYNNEISEKSEIFDDQFSVERPDGSNFTLKIRSTKLEDSAMYFCASSPGVTGSQPQHFGDGTRLSIL.

The gene calls are TRBV6-6 and TRBJ1-2; D possibly corresponds to TRBD1 (5 bases). The CDR3 is 13 residues long. From germline, CDR1 is MNHNY and CDR2 SVGAGI (reference sequence). V was pared by 5 bases and J by 10 bases, with 17 bases between. The CDR3 DNA reads as TGTGCCAGCAGTCCCGGACAAGCTTTAATCTACACCTTC. Translating it yields CASSPGQALIYTF.

The chain combines TRBV7-3 with TRBJ2-2; tentative D call: TRBD2 (5 bases). V was shortened by 3 bases and J by 3 bases, with 8 bases between the two germline ends. The CDR3 has 14 amino acids. The germline V gene encodes CDR1 SGHTA and CDR2 FQGTGA. CDR3 residues: CASSLRRDTGELFF. The CDR3 coding sequence is TGTGCCAGCAGCTTGCGGCGGGACACCGGGGAGCTGTTTTTT.

DNA of the CDR3: TGTGCCAGCAGCTTAGCGGAGGGTTACTACGAGCAGTACTTC. Protein: CASSLAEGYYEQYF. V and J are TRBV7-2 and TRBJ2-7; a weak D match, TRBD2 (6 bases). With 0 bases removed from V and 3 bases from J, the gap between germline ends came to 9 bases. The CDR3 is made up of 14 amino acids. Germline values: CDR1 SGHTA, CDR2 FQGNSA.

The chain employs TRBV12-3 or TRBV12-4 and TRBJ2-3, with 7 nucleotides matching TRBD2. This CDR3 comprises 13 residues. V lost 7 bases to trimming and J lost 3 bases; unmatched junction nucleotides: 4. CDR3 DNA: TGTGCCAGCATACGGGGGGAGACAGATACGCAGTATTTT. Translated: CASIRGETDTQYF.

This chain links TRBV19 with TRBJ2-1; TRBD1 might be the D (6 bases). Germline-derived CDR1 and CDR2 are LNHDA and SQIVND (reference sequence). This CDR3 region has 14 residues. With 5 bases removed from V and 4 bases from J, the gap between germline ends came to 12 bases. The CDR3 loop reads CASSLGDKYNEQFF. Here the CDR3 DNA reads TGTGCCAGTAGTCTGGGGGACAAATACAATGAGCAGTTCTTC.

This chain joins TRBV20-1 and TRBJ1-5, with D unresolved. CDR3 length: 14 residues. V was shortened by 3 bases and J by 0 bases, with 9 bases between the two germline ends. CDR1 is DFQATT and CDR2 is SNEGSKA in the germline V gene (reference sequence). The CDR3 nucleotides read TGCAGTGCTAGTGCGGGGTATAGCAATCAGCCCCAGCATTTT. Its translation: CSASAGYSNQPQHF.

The V call is TRBV10-3, the J call TRBJ1-1, with 12 bases aligning to TRBD1. The germline V gene has CDR1 ENHRY and CDR2 SYGVKD. Trimming at V came to 7 bases and at J to 3 bases, leaving 6 bases not matched to a gene. The CDR3 length is 15 residues. CDR3 protein: CAIMGQGARDTEAFF. CDR3 in DNA: TGTGCCATCATGGGACAGGGGGCGCGGGACACTGAAGCTTTCTTT.

This chain uses TRBV12-5 with TRBJ2-5; D gene ambiguous. The V end lost 0 bases, the J end lost 2 bases, and 13 bases lay between the germline ends. Germline V gene sequence: CDR1 LGHNT, CDR2 FRNRAP. There are 16 residues in the CDR3. The CDR3 DNA follows: TGTGCTAGTGGTTTGGTCGTCGGTCCACGACAAGAGACCCAGTACTTC. Encoded protein: CASGLVVGPRQETQYF.

The rearrangement uses TRBV27 and TRBJ1-2; maybe TRBD1 (5 bases). With 0 bases removed from V and 4 bases from J, the gap between germline ends came to 12 bases. Germline V gene sequence: CDR1 MNHEY, CDR2 SMNVEV (reference sequence). CDR3 length: 15 amino acids. In DNA, the CDR3 is TGTGCCAGCAGTTTATCGTCAGCAGGGCTCTATGGCTACACCTTC. It specifies CASSLSSAGLYGYTF.

This clone is a singleton in its sample. The chain has TRBV6-4 and TRBJ1-2; 7 bases align to TRBD1. Germline V gene sequence: CDR1 MRHNA, CDR2 SNTAGT. This CDR3 is 14 amino acids long. Trimming took 5 bases from V and 6 from J; bases not matched to a gene: 9. CDR3 protein: CASSKDRAVNGYTF. CDR3 bases: TGTGCCAGCAGTAAAGACAGGGCGGTCAATGGCTACACCTTC.

The gene calls are TRBV5-6 and TRBJ1-2; D unclear. Germline CDR1 reads SGHDT; CDR2 reads YYEEEE. V gave up 2 bases and J gave up 2 bases, with 7 bases separating them. This CDR3 has 13 residues. The chain's CDR3 is CASSFGKNYGYTF. The CDR3 bases are TGTGCCAGCAGCTTCGGGAAAAACTATGGCTACACCTTC.

This chain connects TRBV7-2 to TRBJ2-3; D may be TRBD2 (7 bases). The V end was cut by 3 bases, the J end by 4 bases, with 14 bases between. This CDR3 comprises 15 residues. Germline CDR1 SGHTA, CDR2 FQGNSA. The CDR3 is CASSFNGGRADTQYF. CDR3 coding DNA: TGTGCCAGCAGCTTCAACGGGGGGCGAGCAGATACGCAGTATTTT. The whole variable domain, remainder taken from reference TRBV7-2 and TRBJ2-3, is GAGVSQSPSNKVTEKGKDVELRCDPISGHTALYWYRQSLGQGLEFLIYFQGNSAPDKSGLPSDRFSAERTGGSVSTLTIQRTQQEDSAVYLCASSFNGGRADTQYFGPGTRLTVL.

The CDR3 loop reads CASSSGVRTYNEQFF. In DNA form, the CDR3 reads TGTGCCAGCAGCTCGGGAGTCAGGACGTACAATGAGCAGTTCTTC. The genes are TRBV5-6 and TRBJ2-1; tentatively, D is TRBD2 (6 bases). CDR1 is SGHDT, CDR2 YYEEEE, per germline. The CDR3 spans 15 residues. Trimming shortened V by 3 bases and J by 4 bases, and 14 bases separated the two germline ends.

The chain has TRBV28 and TRBJ1-6; the match to TRBD1 covers 8 bases. The germline V gene has CDR1 MDHEN and CDR2 SYDVKM. The junction had 6 bases not matched to a gene; V was cut back by 4 bases and J by 10 bases. The CDR3 consists of 14 residues. Here the CDR3 reads CASSSTGVDSPLHF. The CDR3 DNA follows: TGTGCCAGCAGTTCGACAGGGGTGGACTCACCCCTCCACTTT.

This chain uses TRBV10-2 with TRBJ2-7; 15 bases align to TRBD2. Germline trimming cut 4 bases from V and 7 bases from J; bases unmatched to any gene: 14. The germline V gene encodes CDR1 WSHSY and CDR2 SAAADI. This CDR3 is built from 18 residues. CDR3 sequence reads: CASSGSGRGLAGGYEQYF. The CDR3, as DNA: TGCGCCAGCAGTGGCTCAGGGAGGGGACTAGCGGGAGGATATGAGCAGTACTTC.

The chain is built from TRBV28 and TRBJ1-4; D gene ambiguous. V was pared by 6 bases and J by 14 bases, with 10 bases between. There are 10 residues in the CDR3. The germline CDR1 and CDR2 sequences are MDHEN and SYDVKM. The CDR3 region is CASSGERLFF. The CDR3 bases are TGTGCCAGCAGCGGGGAGAGGCTGTTTTTT.

V usage is TRBV5-5 and J usage is TRBJ2-7; 7 bases are shared with TRBD1. The CDR3 spans 13 residues. V lost 5 bases to trimming and J lost 7 bases; unmatched junction nucleotides: 9. Per the germline V gene, CDR1 is SGHKS and CDR2 is YYEKEE (reference sequence). Written as DNA, the CDR3 is TGTGCCAGCAGTCCGGGGACAGTTTTGGAGCAGTACTTC. Translated: CASSPGTVLEQYF.

The rearrangement uses TRBV3-1 (or the pseudogene TRBV3-2) and TRBJ1-6, with D possibly TRBD1 on 5 matching bases. The germline V gene has CDR1 LGHDT and CDR2 YNNKEL (reference sequence). V was cut by 2 bases and J by 5 bases, with 22 bases left in between. This CDR3 contains 19 residues. This CDR3 reads CASSQCWVGQGYDNSPLHF. CDR3 nucleotides: TGTGCCAGCAGCCAATGTTGGGTCGGGCAGGGTTATGATAATTCACCCCTCCACTTT.

The chain couples TRBV3-1 (or the pseudogene TRBV3-2) to TRBJ2-7; TRBD1 is a possible D gene (6 bases). V was clipped by 1 base and J by 5 bases, with 9 bases between them. Germline CDR1 is LGHDT and CDR2 is YNNKEL (reference sequence). The CDR3 extends over 13 amino acids. The CDR3 protein is CASSQAQGHEQYF. CDR3 sequence (DNA): TGTGCCAGCAGCCAAGCGCAGGGGCACGAGCAGTACTTC.

This sequence joins TRBV18 and TRBJ2-2; TRBD1 agrees at 9 bases. CDR1 and CDR2 from the germline V gene are KGHSH and LQKENI. V gave up 6 bases and J gave up 3 bases; unmatched junction bases: 5. This CDR3 comprises 15 residues. CDR3 residues: CASSRDRVDTGELFF. The CDR3 DNA follows: TGTGCCAGCTCGCGGGACAGGGTAGACACCGGGGAGCTGTTTTTT.

This rearrangement joins TRBV18 to TRBJ1-1, with D perhaps matching TRBD1 (6 bases). This CDR3 has 17 amino acids. Germline CDR1 and CDR2: KGHSH and LQKENI. V dropped 3 bases and J dropped 0 bases, with 17 bases sitting between them. CDR3 coding DNA: TGTGCCAGCTCACCCCCCACGGGAACAGGGCTGAACACTGAAGCTTTCTTT. Amino acids: CASSPPTGTGLNTEAFF.

The gene calls are TRBV24-1 and TRBJ2-7; 9 nucleotides line up with TRBD1. J gave up 1 base and V 5 bases, and 5 bases lay outside the gene matches. CDR1 and CDR2 from the germline V gene are KGHDR and SFDVKD. CDR3 length equals 15 residues. The CDR3 sequence is CATSAGTGKSYEQYF. DNA of the CDR3: TGTGCCACCAGTGCAGGGACAGGGAAATCCTACGAGCAGTACTTC.

This rearrangement joins TRBV28 to TRBJ2-7, with 9 nucleotides matching TRBD1. This CDR3 region has 15 residues. The germline gives CDR1 MDHEN, CDR2 SYDVKM. With 4 bases clipped from V and 4 bases from J, the junction kept 8 bases outside the gene matches. Here the CDR3 reads CASSSFTGGLYEQYF. In nucleotides, the CDR3 is TGTGCCAGCAGTTCCTTCACAGGGGGCTTGTACGAGCAGTACTTC.

V gene TRBV3-1 (or the pseudogene TRBV3-2) combines with J gene TRBJ2-2; possible D gene TRBD1, 5 bases. The length of the CDR3 is 14 residues. Germline CDR1 and CDR2: LGHDT and YNNKEL (reference sequence). V was clipped by 0 bases and J by 7 bases, with 9 bases between them. The chain's CDR3 is CASSQDSQVGELFF. The CDR3 DNA reads as TGTGCCAGCAGCCAAGATTCACAGGTCGGGGAGCTGTTTTTT.

This clone was counted only a few times. The genes are TRBV5-6 and TRBJ1-6; possibly TRBD1 for D (5 bases). The CDR3 spans 15 residues. The V end lost 4 bases, the J end lost 11 bases, and 19 bases lay between the germline ends. CDR1 and CDR2 (germline): SGHDT, YYEEEE. The chain's CDR3 is CASSLLDRPSTPLHF. The CDR3 nucleotides read TGTGCCAGCAGCCTGCTCGACAGACCGTCCACACCCCTCCACTTT.

This clone was observed a handful of times. J is TRBJ1-5 and V is TRBV19; 8 bases agree with TRBD1. V lost 6 bases to trimming and J lost 0 bases; unmatched junction nucleotides: 7. CDR3 length: 16 amino acids. From germline, CDR1 is LNHDA and CDR2 SQIVND (reference sequence). The CDR3 reads CASRTTGASSNQPQHF. DNA for the CDR3: TGTGCCAGTAGAACGACAGGGGCGTCTAGCAATCAGCCCCAGCATTTT.